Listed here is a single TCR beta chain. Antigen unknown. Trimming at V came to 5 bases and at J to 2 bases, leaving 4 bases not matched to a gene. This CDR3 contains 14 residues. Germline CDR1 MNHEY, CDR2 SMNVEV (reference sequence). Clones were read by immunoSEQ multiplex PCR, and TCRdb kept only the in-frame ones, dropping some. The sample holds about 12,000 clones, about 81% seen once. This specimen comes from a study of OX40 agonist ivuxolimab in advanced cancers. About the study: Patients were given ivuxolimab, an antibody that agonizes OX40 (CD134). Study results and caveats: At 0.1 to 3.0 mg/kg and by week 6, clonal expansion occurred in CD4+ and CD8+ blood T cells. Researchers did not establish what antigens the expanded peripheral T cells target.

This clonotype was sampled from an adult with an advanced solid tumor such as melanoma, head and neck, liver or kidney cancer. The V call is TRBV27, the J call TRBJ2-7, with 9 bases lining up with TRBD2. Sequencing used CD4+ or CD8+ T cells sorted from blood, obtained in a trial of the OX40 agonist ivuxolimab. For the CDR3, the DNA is TGTGCCAGCAGTGCTAGCGGGGATCCCTACGAGCAGTACTTC. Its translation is CASSASGDPYEQYF.